The text below deals with one T cell receptor (beta chain). This clone has a count of ten or more. Its binding antigen is unknown. The sample holds no much larger clone one base away, and base qualities are not on file. Inclusive of the bounding cysteine and phenylalanine, the CDR3 is 16 residues long. Only the CDR3 portion is preserved as DNA: 48 bases, with reading frame beginning at the first base. The germline V gene specifies MNHNS as CDR1 and SASEGT as CDR2. V is shortened by 6 bases, J by 6 bases, and the region joining them spans 23 bases. None of the patients had been given any treatment before thyroid surgery. Using T-cell receptor beta sequencing, the researchers looked back retrospectively at clinical samples from patients, gathered between about 2011 and 2019. The data belong to a study of metastatic and nonmetastatic thyroid tumors (dated by TCRdb to about 2020). With regard to the full study: The researchers compared repertoires between peripheral blood samples and tumor or nodule tissue samples from patients with malignant or benign thyroid disease.

The library was produced with PCR. The data were produced on an Illumina HiSeq 4000. High-throughput sequencing was used to profile the CDR3 region of the TCR beta-chain in every patient. In the authors' own workflow: CDR3 differences across clinicopathological groups were used to build a classifier for discriminating distant-metastatic papillary thyroid cancer patients. Repertoire diversity was assessed with the Shannon index, and tumor-blood repertoire similarity with the Morisita-Horn index. The public reads were reanalyzed by TCRdb: fastp trimming at Q25, MiXCR alignment, in-frame beta chains only. For this entry, the V and J calls and clone size follow TCRdb and not the study's own pipeline. The sample has over 15,000 clones on record, 9.5% to 15% of them singletons. Approximately 30% of the sample comes from the top ten. On the study overall, not on this receptor specifically: TCR beta diversity was reported as significantly higher in malignant tumors than in benign nodules, in both blood and tumor samples.

The specimen sequenced was blood. The receptor comes from a female donor with papillary thyroid cancer or a benign thyroid nodule (not recorded which). Some clones in this sample may be carry-over from other donors' samples. The chain joins TRBV6-1 to TRBJ1-1; the D gene assignment is ambiguous. The CDR3 protein: CASSLNLHRSRSEAFF. The DNA sequence is given as TGTGCCAGCAGCCTGAATTTACATCGAAGCAGGTCTGAAGCTTTCTTT.